Below are 19 T cell receptor beta chains sequenced from a single sample in a study of CD8+ T cells in alopecia areata. Following extraction, RNA underwent reverse transcription to cDNA, which served as the sequencing template. Measured with immunoSEQ multiplex PCR; TCRdb has only the in-frame clones, and not every one. The repertoire holds 100,000 to 150,000 clones, with 45% to 50% as singletons. The specimen was CD8+ T cells sorted from blood, collected at week 0. The receptors derive from a human donor with alopecia areata.

J is TRBJ2-4 and V is TRBV5-1, with 10 nucleotides matching TRBD1. Germline V CDR1 and CDR2: SGHRS, YFSETQ. Trimming cost V 4 bases and J 0 bases; bases outside gene matches: 1. This CDR3 comprises 15 residues. This CDR3 is CASSRTGGAKNIQYF. CDR3 coding DNA: TGCGCCAGCAGCCGGACAGGGGGAGCCAAAAACATTCAGTACTTC.

This clone has only a few counts. The genes are TRBV19 and TRBJ1-6; no clear D gene. The CDR3 contains 18 residues. Germline V gene data show CDR1 as LNHDA and CDR2 as SQIVND (reference sequence). V was pared by 3 bases and J by 0 bases, with 15 bases between. The CDR3, as DNA: TGTGCCAGTAGTATCAGAGGCGACATTAGCTCCTATAATTCACCCCTCCACTTT. It specifies CASSIRGDISSYNSPLHF.

The chain links TRBV29-1 to TRBJ2-1, with TRBD2 matching over 9 bases. The V segment lost 5 bases and the J segment 5 bases; nucleotides outside the gene matches: 1. The germline V gene has CDR1 SQVTM and CDR2 ANQGSEA. The CDR3 length is 12 residues. The chain's CDR3 is CSVLAGDNEQFF. The CDR3 DNA is TGCAGCGTTTTAGCGGGGGACAATGAGCAGTTCTTC.

The chain has TRBV29-1 and TRBJ2-1; the D gene is possibly TRBD2 (5 bases). The CDR3 runs to 12 residues. Germline V gene data show CDR1 as SQVTM and CDR2 as ANQGSEA. V was clipped by 3 bases and J by 8 bases, with 11 bases between them. This CDR3 is CSVELPRDEQFF. The CDR3 DNA is TGCAGCGTTGAGCTCCCGAGGGATGAGCAGTTCTTC.

This clone appeared a few times. The chain links TRBV29-1 to TRBJ2-6; D might be TRBD1 (5 bases). V was shortened by 3 bases and J by 5 bases, with 5 bases between the two germline ends. This CDR3 comprises 12 residues. Germline V gene sequence: CDR1 SQVTM, CDR2 ANQGSEA. The CDR3 nucleotides read TGCAGCGTTGAGGACAGGGCCAACGTCCTGACTTTC. Translating gives CSVEDRANVLTF.

This CDR3 is CATSRDGTTLGDTQYF. Here the CDR3 DNA reads TGTGCCACCAGCAGAGATGGCACCACCCTAGGGGATACGCAGTATTTT. The rearrangement links TRBV15 to TRBJ2-3, with D uncertain. V was trimmed by 0 bases and J by 6 bases, leaving 16 bases between them. The germline V gene has CDR1 LNHNV and CDR2 YYDKDF (reference sequence). This CDR3 is 16 amino acids long.

This chain joins TRBV2 and TRBJ2-7, with no clear D. In germline, CDR1 is SNHLY, CDR2 FYNNEI. With 2 bases removed from V and 0 bases from J, the gap between germline ends came to 5 bases. The CDR3 totals 13 residues. CDR3: CASSEWDSYEQYF. DNA of the CDR3: TGTGCCAGCAGTGAATGGGACTCCTACGAGCAGTACTTC.

This chain joins TRBV4-1 and TRBJ2-7, with 8 bases identical to TRBD2. V was clipped by 0 bases and J by 3 bases; unmatched bases: 10. The germline V gene encodes CDR1 MGHRA and CDR2 YSYEKL. The CDR3 is 17 residues long. The CDR3: CASSQDGLAGAFYEQYF. The CDR3 DNA reads as TGCGCCAGCAGCCAAGATGGGCTAGCGGGTGCCTTCTACGAGCAGTACTTC.

The chain employs TRBV6-5 and TRBJ2-3, with D maybe TRBD2 (7 bases). CDR1 is MNHEY and CDR2 is SVGAGI in the germline V gene. The CDR3 contains 15 residues. Trimming stripped 4 bases from V and 4 bases from J, with 15 bases between. The CDR3 sequence: CASSLGGDGADTQYF. DNA for the CDR3: TGTGCCAGCAGTTTAGGGGGGGATGGGGCAGATACGCAGTATTTT.

This clone has a handful of counts. The chain carries TRBV4-3 and TRBJ2-7; D possibly corresponds to TRBD2 (6 bases). Looked up from germline, CDR1 is LGHNA and CDR2 is YSLEER. The V end was cut by 0 bases, the J end by 4 bases, with 13 bases between. The CDR3 extends over 15 amino acids. CDR3 DNA: TGCGCCAGCAGCCAAGATGACAGCGGGCTTTACGAGCAGTACTTC. Translated: CASSQDDSGLYEQYF.

This clone was observed a few times. The V gene is TRBV10-1, the J gene TRBJ2-2; D is unresolved. This CDR3 is 13 amino acids long. Germline V CDR1 and CDR2: WNHNN, SYGVQD (reference sequence). The ends were cut back, 1 base at V and 3 bases at J, with 3 bases in the middle. CDR3 sequence: CASSELHTGELFF. DNA for the CDR3: TGCGCCAGCAGTGAGTTGCACACCGGGGAGCTGTTTTTT.

This clone was observed a few times. The gene calls are TRBV13 and TRBJ1-2, with D perhaps TRBD1 (6 bases). Trimming pared 0 bases from V and 8 bases from J, leaving 16 bases between. Germline loops: CDR1 PRHDT, CDR2 FYEKMQ (reference sequence). CDR3 size: 15 residues. CDR3 bases: TGTGCCAGCAGCTTAGGCCTATCACAGGGAGACGGCTACACCTTC. As protein: CASSLGLSQGDGYTF.

This clone was observed at least ten times. The CDR3 here is CASSPGWEGGTDTQYF. The CDR3 region has the DNA TGTGCCAGCAGCCCTGGGTGGGAGGGTGGCACAGATACGCAGTATTTT. The chain is built from TRBV7-8 and TRBJ2-3; 7 bases are a match to TRBD2. Germline assignment: CDR1 SGHVS and CDR2 FQNEAQ. This CDR3 is 16 amino acids long. J lost 1 base, V lost 5 bases, and 9 bases had no gene match.

The genes are TRBV5-6 and TRBJ2-5; D not resolved. Trimming stripped 0 bases from V and 2 bases from J, with 5 bases between. This CDR3 spans 13 amino acids. Germline V gene sequence: CDR1 SGHDT, CDR2 YYEEEE. CDR3 nucleotide sequence: TGTGCCAGCAGCTTGGTTAGACAAGAGACCCAGTACTTC. Protein sequence: CASSLVRQETQYF. Full variable domain (outside the CDR3, taken from reference TRBV5-6 and TRBJ2-5): DAGVTQSPTHLIKTRGQQVTLRCSPKSGHDTVSWYQQALGQGPQFIFQYYEEEERQRGNFPDRFSGHQFPNYSSELNVNALLLGDSALYLCASSLVRQETQYFGPGTRLLVL.

This chain connects TRBV4-2 to TRBJ2-7; D uncertain. CDR1 and CDR2 (germline): LGHNA, YNFKEQ. This CDR3 region has 12 residues. V was cut by 3 bases and J by 6 bases, with 9 bases left in between. The CDR3 spells CASSQVASEQYF. CDR3 nucleotides: TGTGCCAGCAGCCAGGTCGCATCCGAGCAGTACTTC.

The CDR3 here is CASSDDLSSYNEQFF. In DNA, the CDR3 is TGTGCCAGCAGCGACGACCTGAGCTCCTACAATGAGCAGTTCTTC. The gene calls are TRBV9 and TRBJ2-1, with no clear D. CDR1 SGDLS and CDR2 YYNGEE come from the germline V gene. The ends were cut back, 3 bases at V and 0 bases at J, with 10 bases in the middle. This CDR3 comprises 15 residues.

CDR3 coding DNA: TGTGCCAGCTCACTGGGAGGGCTTCAGCCCCAGCATTTT. It is translated as CASSLGGLQPQHF. The genes are TRBV27 and TRBJ1-5; no firm D call. Germline values: CDR1 MNHEY, CDR2 SMNVEV (reference sequence). The germline V and J ends were trimmed by 8 bases and 6 bases, with 14 bases remaining between them. The CDR3 consists of 13 residues.

This clone appeared a few times. The V call is TRBV6-4, the J call TRBJ2-2, with 7 positions matching TRBD1. J lost 3 bases, V lost 3 bases, and 1 base had no gene match. Germline V CDR1 and CDR2: MRHNA, SNTAGT. This CDR3 is built from 14 residues. Written as DNA, the CDR3 is TGTGCCAGCAGTGAGGGGACAGACACCGGGGAGCTGTTTTTT. Residues: CASSEGTDTGELFF.

This clone was found a few times. The chain combines TRBV6-4 with TRBJ1-6; 10 bases line up with TRBD1. J was trimmed by 7 bases and V by 0 bases; bases with no gene match: 0. The germline V gene encodes CDR1 MRHNA and CDR2 SNTAGT. There are 15 residues in the CDR3. CDR3 amino acids: CASSDSGQGNSPLHF. The CDR3 DNA is TGTGCCAGCAGTGACTCGGGACAGGGGAATTCACCCCTCCACTTT.